The next 30 T cell receptor beta chains were all read from a single sample in a study of cytomegalovirus exposure and HLA in healthy donors. PCR amplification relied on 60 Vbeta primers (plus 13 Jbeta primers). The table came from immunoSEQ multiplex PCR; TCRdb's copy has only in-frame clones and leaves some out. The sample lists 100,000 to 150,000 clones, approximately 86% occurring once. Material: PBMCs. The receptors were gathered from a boy between 10 and 17 years old in good health and CMV-seronegative.

V usage is TRBV7-2 and J usage is TRBJ2-7; 11 bases are a match to TRBD2. V gave up 1 base and J gave up 3 bases; unmatched junction bases: 5. This CDR3 is 16 amino acids long. Germline CDR1 SGHTA, CDR2 FQGNSA. Here the CDR3 DNA reads TGTGCCAGCAGCTTAGTTCTAGCGGGGGGTCTCTACGAGCAGTACTTC. Translated: CASSLVLAGGLYEQYF.

This CDR3 is CASSWQGNTEAFF. DNA of the CDR3: TGTGCCAGCAGTTGGCAGGGGAACACTGAAGCTTTCTTT. The rearrangement uses TRBV27 and TRBJ1-1; a possible D gene is TRBD1 (5 bases). This CDR3 spans 13 amino acids. The V gene lost 4 bases and the J gene lost 1 base, with 7 bases spanning the gap. Germline lookup yields CDR1 MNHEY and CDR2 SMNVEV (reference sequence).

The chain joins TRBV9 to TRBJ2-7, with D hard to call. V lost 0 bases and J 4 bases, leaving 14 bases between the germline ends. Germline assignment: CDR1 SGDLS and CDR2 YYNGEE. The CDR3 runs 15 residues. The CDR3 loop is CASSVDAGTAYEQYF. Written as DNA, the CDR3 is TGTGCCAGCAGCGTAGATGCAGGTACGGCATACGAGCAGTACTTC.

The chain employs TRBV9 and TRBJ1-5; D is perhaps TRBD1 (6 bases). The CDR3 spans 15 residues. V was cut by 3 bases and J by 7 bases, with 17 bases left in between. Germline assignment: CDR1 SGDLS and CDR2 YYNGEE. For the CDR3, the DNA is TGTGCCAGCAGCGCTGCCCAGGGAGGGGGACAGCCCCAGCATTTT. Translation gives CASSAAQGGGQPQHF.

The chain links TRBV4-3 to TRBJ2-7; TRBD2 matches at 9 bases. The CDR3 is made up of 11 amino acids. The V gene end was trimmed by 6 bases and the J gene end by 7 bases; junction bases not matched to a gene: 1. CDR1 is LGHNA and CDR2 is YSLEER in the germline V gene. In DNA, the CDR3 is TGCGCCAGCAGTCTAGCGGGGGAGCAGTACTTC. Protein: CASSLAGEQYF.

V gene TRBV1 combines with J gene TRBJ2-7; the table's D call TRBD2 went unverified against the DNA. TRBV1 is a recognized pseudogene. CDR3 length: 18 amino acids. CDR3 coding DNA: TGCACCAGCAGCCCCCAGGGGACTAGCGGGGAGGACGCCTACGAGCAGTACTTC. This encodes CTSSPQGTSGEDAYEQYF.

J is TRBJ2-1 and V is TRBV15; TRBD2 might be the D (6 bases). This CDR3 has 14 amino acids. V shed 0 bases and J shed 5 bases, with 8 bases lying between them. The germline CDR1 and CDR2 sequences are LNHNV and YYDKDF (reference sequence). DNA of the CDR3: TGTGCCACCAGCAGAGATGGGGGGAACAATGAGCAGTTCTTC. It encodes CATSRDGGNNEQFF.

Only a few counts were recorded for this clone. V is TRBV5-1 and J is TRBJ1-1, with 9 nucleotides matching TRBD1. Germline V gene sequence: CDR1 SGHRS, CDR2 YFSETQ. CDR3 length: 14 residues. V lost 4 bases to trimming and J lost 11 bases; unmatched junction nucleotides: 12. This chain's CDR3 is CASSPGPGQGIAFF. In nucleotides, the CDR3 is TGCGCCAGCAGCCCAGGTCCGGGACAGGGAATTGCTTTCTTT. Full variable domain (missing parts from reference TRBV5-1 and TRBJ1-1): KAGVTQTPRYLIKTRGQQVTLSCSPISGHRSVSWYQQTPGQGLQFLFEYFSETQRNKGNFPGRFSGRQFSNSRSEMNVSTLELGDSALYLCASSPGPGQGIAFFGQGTRLTVV.

This clone was found a few times. The chain is built from TRBV2 and TRBJ2-7, with TRBD2 identical over 7 bases. The germline V gene encodes CDR1 SNHLY and CDR2 FYNNEI. J lost 4 bases, V lost 3 bases, and 6 bases had no gene match. There are 14 residues in the CDR3. The CDR3 is CASSDASAGYEQYF. CDR3 nucleotide sequence: TGTGCCAGCAGTGACGCTTCAGCGGGGTACGAGCAGTACTTC.

The chain employs TRBV7-9 and TRBJ2-3; 7 nucleotides align to TRBD1. The V gene end was trimmed by 5 bases and the J gene end by 0 bases; junction bases not matched to a gene: 8. Germline assignment: CDR1 SEHNR and CDR2 FQNEAQ (reference sequence). This CDR3 contains 16 residues. CDR3 sequence (DNA): TGTGCCAGCAGCCCGAGACAGGGAACTAGCACAGATACGCAGTATTTT. Its protein product is CASSPRQGTSTDTQYF.

This clone showed up just once. The chain employs TRBV12-5 and TRBJ1-4; D gene ambiguous. Germline loops: CDR1 LGHNT, CDR2 FRNRAP. This CDR3 has 17 residues. Trimming removed 2 bases at V and 8 bases at J, with 21 bases between. The CDR3 DNA reads TGTGCTAGTGGTTTGCTCACGACGGGTCAAGTTGGGGAAAAACTGTTTTTT. Translated: CASGLLTTGQVGEKLFF.

J is TRBJ2-7 and V is TRBV4-1; 8 bases match TRBD1. This CDR3 has 16 residues. Germline V gene lookup returns CDR1 MGHRA and CDR2 YSYEKL. V dropped 5 bases and J dropped 1; count of bases not matched to a gene: 10. CDR3 sequence: CASSLLPGGASYEQYF. The DNA for the CDR3 is TGCGCCAGCAGCTTACTTCCAGGGGGCGCTTCCTACGAGCAGTACTTC.

The chain carries TRBV15 and TRBJ2-1, with a possible D match to TRBD2 (5 bases). V gave up 1 base and J gave up 7 bases, with 14 bases separating them. The germline V gene encodes CDR1 LNHNV and CDR2 YYDKDF (reference sequence). This CDR3 has 15 residues. The CDR3 spells CATSRVFAGRNEQFF. In nucleotides, the CDR3 is TGTGCCACCAGCAGAGTATTCGCGGGTCGGAATGAGCAGTTCTTC.

J is TRBJ1-2 and V is TRBV2; perhaps TRBD1 as D (6 bases). Germline V gene data show CDR1 as SNHLY and CDR2 as FYNNEI. The CDR3 consists of 14 residues. Trimming removed 9 bases at V and 4 bases at J, with 18 bases between. The CDR3 DNA is TGTGCCAGTACATCCCAAGACAGGTTCTATGGCTACACCTTC. This sequence encodes CASTSQDRFYGYTF.

This chain joins TRBV27 and TRBJ2-1; the match to TRBD2 covers 7 bases. The CDR3 has 12 residues. The germline V gene has CDR1 MNHEY and CDR2 SMNVEV (reference sequence). The trim removed 6 bases at V and 9 bases at J, leaving 5 bases unmatched. CDR3 residues: CASRIPGGEQFF. Written as DNA, the CDR3 is TGTGCCAGCAGGATACCGGGGGGTGAGCAGTTCTTC.

The chain combines TRBV19 with TRBJ1-5; D unclear. Between the trimmed V and J ends, which lost 5 bases and 5 bases, there was a span of 10 bases. The germline V gene has CDR1 LNHDA and CDR2 SQIVND (reference sequence). CDR3 size: 13 residues. As DNA, the CDR3 is TGTGCCAGTAGTCCCCCGGGAGATCAGCCCCAGCATTTT. As protein: CASSPPGDQPQHF.

Turning to this clone: The identical CDR3 is also encoded by other nucleotide sequences in the sample. This chain uses TRBV15 with TRBJ2-7; D is possibly TRBD2 (6 bases). The germline gives CDR1 LNHNV, CDR2 YYDKDF (reference sequence). This CDR3 has 14 residues. Trimming removed 3 bases from V and 0 bases from J, with 9 bases in between. The CDR3 here is CATSRGGSSYEQYF. The CDR3 DNA reads TGTGCCACCAGCAGGGGAGGTAGCTCCTACGAGCAGTACTTC.

J is TRBJ1-4 and V is TRBV7-9; no reliable D call. Trimming pared 3 bases from V and 4 bases from J, leaving 6 bases between. Germline V lookup: CDR1 SEHNR, CDR2 FQNEAQ (reference sequence). CDR3 length equals 13 residues. The CDR3 bases are TGTGCCAGCAGCTTCCCCGGTAATGAAAAACTGTTTTTT. It is translated as CASSFPGNEKLFF.

The chain carries TRBV15 and TRBJ2-5; TRBD1 is a possible D gene (6 bases). Looked up from germline, CDR1 is LNHNV and CDR2 is YYDKDF (reference sequence). The CDR3 runs to 15 residues. V was trimmed by 7 bases and J by 2 bases, leaving 17 bases between them. CDR3: CATKIDRSYQETQYF. The CDR3 DNA reads as TGTGCCACCAAAATTGACAGGTCGTATCAAGAGACCCAGTACTTC.

The chain employs TRBV5-4 and TRBJ2-7; TRBD2 might be the D (6 bases). This CDR3 is 17 amino acids long. Trimming took 3 bases from V and 2 from J, leaving 21 bases between them. Per germline, CDR1 SGHNT and CDR2 YYREEE (reference sequence). CDR3 sequence: CASSSPVIGSQTYEQYF. CDR3 bases: TGTGCCAGCAGCTCCCCAGTTATCGGGAGTCAAACCTACGAGCAGTACTTC.

CDR3: CASSRQGINYGYTF. The CDR3 coding sequence is TGTGCCAGCAGCCGACAGGGGATCAACTATGGCTACACCTTC. V gene TRBV7-9 combines with J gene TRBJ1-2; 8 positions match TRBD1. CDR3 length: 14 amino acids. V lost 5 bases, J lost 2 bases, and 4 bases stayed unmatched. Germline V gives CDR1 SEHNR, CDR2 FQNEAQ (reference sequence).

The CDR3 loop is CASSRREGVDYGYTF. Here the CDR3 DNA reads TGCGCCAGCAGCCGACGCGAGGGAGTCGACTATGGCTACACCTTC. J is TRBJ1-2 and V is TRBV4-1, with D unresolved. V shed 4 bases and J shed 3 bases, with 15 bases lying between them. The V gene's germline CDR1 is MGHRA and CDR2 YSYEKL. This CDR3 has 15 amino acids.

J is TRBJ1-5 and V is TRBV6-6; D perhaps matches TRBD1 (5 bases). The CDR3 length is 13 residues. V was pared by 6 bases and J by 4 bases, with 10 bases between. Looked up from germline, CDR1 is MNHNY and CDR2 is SVGAGI (reference sequence). The CDR3 loop is CASRGTGNQPQHF. CDR3 nucleotide sequence: TGTGCCAGCAGAGGTACAGGAAATCAGCCCCAGCATTTT.

The chain joins TRBV6-1 to TRBJ1-6; perhaps TRBD1 as D (5 bases). The CDR3 runs to 15 residues. CDR1 and CDR2 (germline): MNHNS, SASEGT. V lost 0 bases and J lost 8, with 11 bases in between. The CDR3 is CASSEAGGWDSPLHF. DNA for the CDR3: TGTGCCAGCAGTGAAGCTGGGGGGTGGGATTCACCCCTCCACTTT.

The rearrangement joins TRBV5-1 to TRBJ2-5; TRBD1 matches 10 bases. Looked up from germline, CDR1 is SGHRS and CDR2 is YFSETQ. The CDR3 sequence is 15 residues long. The V and J ends lost 0 bases and 4 bases, in that order; junction bases with no gene match: 3. Written as DNA, the CDR3 is TGCGCCAGCAGCTTGGGGACAGGGGGAGGAGAGACCCAGTACTTC. Translation: CASSLGTGGGETQYF.

This chain joins TRBV9 and TRBJ2-5; no definite D call. The assigned J gene may be wrong: the sequence end matches TRBJ2-7 better. CDR3 length equals 14 residues. CDR1 and CDR2 from the germline V gene are SGDLS and YYNGEE. The CDR3 loop is CASSVAEQPYEQYF. CDR3 DNA: TGTGCCAGCAGCGTAGCTGAACAGCCCTACGAGCAGTACTTC.

The chain employs TRBV7-9 and TRBJ2-7; the match to TRBD2 covers 12 bases. Germline assignment: CDR1 SEHNR and CDR2 FQNEAQ (reference sequence). V lost 4 bases and J lost 3; bases outside the gene matches: 7. The length of the CDR3 is 16 residues. In DNA, the CDR3 is TGTGCCAGCAGCTCGACAAGGACTAGCGGGGACTACGAGCAGTACTTC. Encoded protein: CASSSTRTSGDYEQYF.

This clone was seen a few times. At the DNA level, this CDR3 is encoded by other sequences in the same sample as well. The J gene is TRBJ1-5, the V gene TRBV15; unclear D gene. This CDR3 is 15 amino acids long. CDR1 and CDR2 (germline): LNHNV, YYDKDF (reference sequence). The germline V and J ends were trimmed by 0 bases and 0 bases, with 6 bases remaining between them. As DNA, the CDR3 is TGTGCCACCAGCAGAGATAGAGGTAGCAATCAGCCCCAGCATTTT. This translates into CATSRDRGSNQPQHF.

The chain uses TRBV30 and TRBJ2-1, with D possibly TRBD1 on 5 matching bases. CDR3 length equals 14 residues. Germline CDR1 and CDR2: GTSNPN and SVGIG (reference sequence). Trimming shortened V by 1 base and J by 0 bases, and 7 bases separated the two germline ends. The CDR3: CAWSEGNSYNEQFF. The CDR3 DNA sequence: TGTGCCTGGAGTGAGGGGAACTCCTACAATGAGCAGTTCTTC.

The gene calls are TRBV19 and TRBJ2-4; perhaps TRBD1 as D (6 bases). The V gene lost 6 bases and the J gene lost 11 bases, with 23 bases spanning the gap. Per the germline V gene, CDR1 is LNHDA and CDR2 is SQIVND (reference sequence). The CDR3 contains 15 residues. CDR3 in amino acids: CASRSTGTSITFQYF. CDR3 DNA sequence: TGTGCCAGTAGATCAACCGGGACATCTATCACTTTTCAGTACTTC.